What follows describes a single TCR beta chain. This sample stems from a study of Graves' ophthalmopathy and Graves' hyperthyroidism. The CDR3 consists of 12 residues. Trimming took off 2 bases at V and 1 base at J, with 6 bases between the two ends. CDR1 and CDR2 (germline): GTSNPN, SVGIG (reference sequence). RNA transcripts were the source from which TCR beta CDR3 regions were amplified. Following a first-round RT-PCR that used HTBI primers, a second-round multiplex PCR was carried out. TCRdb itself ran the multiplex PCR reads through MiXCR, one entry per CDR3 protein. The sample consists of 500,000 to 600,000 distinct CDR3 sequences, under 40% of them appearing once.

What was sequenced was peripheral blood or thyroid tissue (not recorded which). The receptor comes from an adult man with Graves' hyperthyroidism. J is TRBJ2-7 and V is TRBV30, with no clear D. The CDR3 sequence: CAWSWGSYEQYF. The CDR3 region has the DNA TGTGCCTGGAGTTGGGGTTCCTACGAGCAGTACTTC.